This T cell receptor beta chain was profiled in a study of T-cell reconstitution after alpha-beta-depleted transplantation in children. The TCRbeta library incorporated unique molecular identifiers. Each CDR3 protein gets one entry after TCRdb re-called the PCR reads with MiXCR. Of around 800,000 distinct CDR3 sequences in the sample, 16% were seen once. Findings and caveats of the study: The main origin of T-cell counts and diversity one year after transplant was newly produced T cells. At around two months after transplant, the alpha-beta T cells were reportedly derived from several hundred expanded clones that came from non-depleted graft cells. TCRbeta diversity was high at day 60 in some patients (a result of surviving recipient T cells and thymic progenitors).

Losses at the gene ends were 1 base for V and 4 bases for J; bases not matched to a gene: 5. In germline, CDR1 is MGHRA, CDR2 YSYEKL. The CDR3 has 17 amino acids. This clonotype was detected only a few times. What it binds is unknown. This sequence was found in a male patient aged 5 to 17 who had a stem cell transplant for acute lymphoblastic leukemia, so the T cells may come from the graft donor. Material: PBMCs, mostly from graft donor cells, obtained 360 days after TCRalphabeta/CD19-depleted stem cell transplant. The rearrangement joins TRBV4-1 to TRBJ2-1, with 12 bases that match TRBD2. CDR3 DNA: TGCGCCAGCAGCCAAGGTCTAGCGGGAGGGATGTACAATGAGCAGTTCTTC. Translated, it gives CASSQGLAGGMYNEQFF.